One T cell receptor beta chain is described in this entry. Germline lookup yields CDR1 LGHDT and CDR2 YNNKEL (reference sequence). This CDR3 spans 15 amino acids. The V and J ends lost 4 bases and 5 bases respectively, with 17 bases between them. TCRdb keeps only in-frame clones here, not all; method: immunoSEQ multiplex PCR. Here the sample spans about 350,000 clones, about 90% being singletons. This record belongs to a study of blood T cell repertoires in COVID-19. All enrollees were roughly 18 to 89 years old and from approximately 25 US areas. Cohort assignment relied on participant-reported clinical history. Exposed participants encountered a COVID-19 case during the 2 weeks preceding study entry.

The sample was PBMCs or T cells enriched from blood (not recorded which). V gene TRBV3-1 (or the pseudogene TRBV3-2) combines with J gene TRBJ1-1; possible D gene TRBD1, 5 bases. This TCR derives from a woman younger than 45 who had been exposed to COVID-19. The CDR3 DNA sequence: TGTGCCAGCAGCCTCGGAACAGGAGGGGCGACTGAAGCTTTCTTT. Residues: CASSLGTGGATEAFF.